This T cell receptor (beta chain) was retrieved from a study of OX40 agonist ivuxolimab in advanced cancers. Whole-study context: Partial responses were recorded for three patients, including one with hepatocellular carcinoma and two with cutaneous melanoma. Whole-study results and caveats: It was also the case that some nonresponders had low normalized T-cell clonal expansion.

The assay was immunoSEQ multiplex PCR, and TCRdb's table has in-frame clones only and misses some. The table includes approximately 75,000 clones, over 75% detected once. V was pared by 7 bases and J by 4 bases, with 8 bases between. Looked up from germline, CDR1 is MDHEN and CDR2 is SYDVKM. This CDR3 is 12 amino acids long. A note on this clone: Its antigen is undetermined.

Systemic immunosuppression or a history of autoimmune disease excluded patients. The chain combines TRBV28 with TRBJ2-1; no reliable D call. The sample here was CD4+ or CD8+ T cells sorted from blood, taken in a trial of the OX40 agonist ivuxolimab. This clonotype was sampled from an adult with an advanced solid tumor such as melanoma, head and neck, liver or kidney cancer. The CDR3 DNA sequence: TGTGCCAGCACCTCTGTTTACAATGAGCAGTTCTTC. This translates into CASTSVYNEQFF.